What follows are 9 T cell receptor beta chains derived from one specimen sequenced in a study of breast tumors, draining lymph nodes, adjacent tissues. TCRdb called the multiplex PCR reads again in MiXCR, with one record for every CDR3 protein. The table has just over 30,000 distinct CDR3 sequences, approximately 63% seen once. The sample was breast tumor tissue. All receptors derive from a female donor with breast cancer. Some clones in this sample may be carry-over from other donors' samples.

The CDR3 here is CASSVGQGYYGYTF. As DNA, the CDR3 is TGTGCCAGCAGTGTGGGACAGGGGTACTATGGCTACACCTTC. This chain uses TRBV2 with TRBJ1-2, with 10 positions matching TRBD1. Germline V lookup: CDR1 SNHLY, CDR2 FYNNEI. Trimming cost V 4 bases and J 3 bases; bases outside gene matches: 2. CDR3 length equals 14 residues.

This clonotype was seen ten or more times. This rearrangement joins TRBV4-2 to TRBJ2-5; D may match TRBD1 or TRBD2 (5 bases each). V lost 3 bases, J lost 1 base, and 12 bases lay in between. Looked up from germline, CDR1 is LGHNA and CDR2 is YNFKEQ. The CDR3 consists of 15 residues. The CDR3 region is CASSQQPGAQETQYF. The CDR3 DNA sequence: TGTGCCAGCAGCCAGCAGCCCGGGGCCCAAGAGACCCAGTACTTC.

The chain employs TRBV5-4 and TRBJ2-3, with 11 nucleotides matching TRBD1. Germline CDR1 is SGHNT and CDR2 is YYREEE (reference sequence). Trimming cost V 0 bases and J 5 bases; bases outside gene matches: 5. The CDR3 length is 16 residues. The CDR3 is CASSLGDRGFGDTQYF. The CDR3 nucleotides are TGTGCCAGCAGCTTGGGGGACAGGGGGTTTGGAGATACGCAGTATTTT.

The chain uses TRBV20-1 and TRBJ1-1; 9 bases agree with TRBD1. Per germline, CDR1 DFQATT and CDR2 SNEGSKA (reference sequence). V lost 6 bases and J lost 0; bases outside the gene matches: 8. CDR3 length equals 15 residues. This chain's CDR3 is CSAGQGFRMNTEAFF. Here the CDR3 DNA reads TGCAGTGCGGGACAGGGTTTCAGGATGAACACTGAAGCTTTCTTT.

This clonotype was recorded many times. The genes are TRBV6-1 and TRBJ2-1, with D uncertain. V lost 4 bases to trimming and J lost 2 bases, with 6 bases between them. Germline CDR1 and CDR2: MNHNS and SASEGT. This CDR3 comprises 13 residues. The CDR3 region is CASSGYPYNEQFF. Written as DNA, the CDR3 is TGTGCCAGCAGTGGCTACCCCTACAATGAGCAGTTCTTC.

This clonotype was seen a single time. The rearrangement links TRBV4-2 to TRBJ2-7, with TRBD2 identical over 7 bases. The CDR3 sequence is 14 residues long. Per the germline V gene, CDR1 is LGHNA and CDR2 is YNFKEQ. Unmatched junction bases numbered 9, after V lost 5 bases and J lost 5 bases. CDR3 sequence: CASSSGRENHEQYF. The CDR3 nucleotides are TGTGCCAGCAGCTCGGGGCGGGAGAACCACGAGCAGTACTTC.

Points on this clonotype: At one end the junction does not follow the germline gene, possibly because of a read error. This chain links TRBV7-8 with TRBJ2-2, with D possibly being TRBD2 (5 bases). The CDR3 loop spans 13 amino acids. The germline CDR1 and CDR2 sequences are SGHVS and FQNEAQ. The CDR3 DNA is TGTGCCAGCGCTAGGTCGGAGACCGGGGAGCCGTTTTTT. Its protein product is CASARSETGEPFF.

V is TRBV10-3 and J is TRBJ2-1, with D possibly matching TRBD2 (6 bases). V was clipped by 0 bases and J by 8 bases, with 11 bases between them. The germline V gene encodes CDR1 ENHRY and CDR2 SYGVKD. This CDR3 region has 14 residues. The CDR3 here is CAISESSGHHEQFF. CDR3 in DNA: TGTGCCATCAGTGAGTCGAGCGGGCACCATGAGCAGTTCTTC.

The chain couples TRBV14 to TRBJ2-2; tentatively, D is TRBD2 (5 bases). Trimming pared 2 bases from V and 5 bases from J, leaving 9 bases between. This CDR3 spans 14 amino acids. Per germline, CDR1 SGHDN and CDR2 FVKESK. CDR3 in amino acids: CASSQIGVTGELFF. The CDR3 nucleotides read TGTGCCAGCAGCCAAATCGGGGTTACCGGGGAGCTGTTTTTT.